A single sample gave rise to the 26 T cell receptor beta chains below, sequenced in a study of shared clonotypes between healthy human individuals. Some clones are missing from TCRdb's copy, which holds only in-frame ones; the method was immunoSEQ multiplex PCR. The repertoire holds 2 million to 2.5 million clones, with 92% as singletons. The sequencing input was naive CD4+ T cells from PBMCs. The sample's subset: CD45RA+ positively selected. These receptors were obtained from a man younger than 35 in good health. Some clones in this sample may be carry-over from other donors' samples.

Points on this clone: Distinct nucleotide sequences in the sample also encode this CDR3. The chain combines TRBV2 with TRBJ2-7; D perhaps matches TRBD2 (6 bases). The CDR3 consists of 13 residues. The germline V and J ends were trimmed by 5 bases and 3 bases, with 11 bases remaining between them. Germline lookup yields CDR1 SNHLY and CDR2 FYNNEI. The DNA of the CDR3 is TGTGCCAGCAGTCTAGGGAGGAGCTACGAGCAGTACTTC. It yields the protein CASSLGRSYEQYF.

This clone has just one count. The rearrangement joins TRBV6-5 to TRBJ2-7; D not certain. In germline, CDR1 is MNHEY, CDR2 SVGAGI. The V end was cut by 0 bases, the J end by 3 bases, with 12 bases between. This CDR3 has 15 residues. Here the CDR3 reads CASSYSGTPDYEQYF. The CDR3 region has the DNA TGTGCCAGCAGTTACTCGGGTACCCCGGACTACGAGCAGTACTTC.

This chain connects TRBV11-3 to TRBJ2-1; TRBD2 matches at 9 bases. The CDR3 runs to 15 residues. Germline assignment: CDR1 SGHNT and CDR2 YENEEA. J lost 7 bases, V lost 1 base, and 5 bases had no gene match. The CDR3 nucleotides read TGTGCCAGCAGCTTAGGAGGCGGGAGGGTAAATGAGCAGTTCTTC. Translating it yields CASSLGGGRVNEQFF.

The chain joins TRBV29-1 to TRBJ2-1, with a possible D match to TRBD2 (6 bases). V was cut by 0 bases and J by 0 bases, with 18 bases left in between. Germline V gene sequence: CDR1 SQVTM, CDR2 ANQGSEA. CDR3 length: 18 amino acids. As DNA, the CDR3 is TGCAGCGTTGAAGATTTAGCGGAAGAATCCGGCTCCTACAATGAGCAGTTCTTC. This codes for CSVEDLAEESGSYNEQFF.

The chain joins TRBV5-1 to TRBJ2-2; 7 bases agree with TRBD2. Per the germline V gene, CDR1 is SGHRS and CDR2 is YFSETQ. The CDR3 spans 16 residues. The trim removed 0 bases at V and 4 bases at J, leaving 6 bases unmatched. CDR3 coding DNA: TGCGCCAGCAGCTTGGTTTCGGCTAGCGGCACCGGGGAGCTGTTTTTT. Its protein is CASSLVSASGTGELFF.

This chain connects TRBV28 to TRBJ1-1, with D tentatively TRBD1 (5 bases). This CDR3 contains 14 residues. Germline lookup yields CDR1 MDHEN and CDR2 SYDVKM. V was shortened by 3 bases and J by 11 bases, with 19 bases between the two germline ends. The CDR3 DNA sequence: TGTGCCAGCAGTTTGCGTCCCGCGGGGCGGGGGGCTTTCTTT. This sequence encodes CASSLRPAGRGAFF.

The rearrangement joins TRBV6-1 to TRBJ2-5; 10 positions match TRBD1. This CDR3 is built from 14 residues. Germline loops: CDR1 MNHNS, CDR2 SASEGT. V lost 7 bases and J lost 4; bases outside the gene matches: 6. CDR3 in amino acids: CASKTDRGGETQYF. DNA of the CDR3: TGTGCCAGCAAAACGGACAGGGGGGGAGAGACCCAGTACTTC.

The CDR3 is CASSYPQGPQETQYF. The CDR3 region has the DNA TGTGCCAGCAGTTACCCCCAGGGACCTCAAGAGACCCAGTACTTC. The chain couples TRBV6-8 to TRBJ2-5; either TRBD1 or TRBD2 may fit D (5 bases each). Between the trimmed V and J ends, which lost 2 bases and 2 bases, there was a span of 12 bases. Germline CDR1 and CDR2: MNHGY and SAAAGT. The CDR3 has 15 amino acids.

As DNA, the CDR3 is TGCGCCAGCAGCCGAGGGACTAGCGACTCCTACGAGCAGTACTTC. This translates into CASSRGTSDSYEQYF. The rearrangement uses TRBV4-1 and TRBJ2-7, with 10 bases identical to TRBD2. V was clipped by 4 bases and J by 0 bases; unmatched bases: 3. Germline V CDR1 and CDR2: MGHRA, YSYEKL. CDR3 length: 15 amino acids.

The rearrangement links TRBV6-4 to TRBJ1-5, with D perhaps matching TRBD1 (5 bases). Trimming took off 2 bases at V and 0 bases at J, with 8 bases between the two ends. The germline V gene has CDR1 MRHNA and CDR2 SNTAGT. The CDR3 has 15 amino acids. CDR3 sequence reads: CASSDPTGSNQPQHF. CDR3 coding DNA: TGTGCCAGCAGTGACCCCACAGGTAGCAATCAGCCCCAGCATTTT.

The J gene is TRBJ2-1, the V gene TRBV29-1; D may be TRBD2 (5 bases). V shed 0 bases and J shed 3 bases, with 9 bases lying between them. This CDR3 spans 14 amino acids. CDR1 is SQVTM and CDR2 is ANQGSEA in the germline V gene. CDR3 nucleotide sequence: TGCAGCGTTGAAGACGGACTGAACTACAATGAGCAGTTCTTC. It codes for CSVEDGLNYNEQFF.

V and J are TRBV7-6 and TRBJ2-1; D ambiguous. V was shortened by 1 base and J by 2 bases, with 9 bases between the two germline ends. This CDR3 has 15 residues. Germline assignment: CDR1 SGHVS and CDR2 FNYEAQ. CDR3 in amino acids: CASSLVGYPYNEQFF. The CDR3 DNA follows: TGTGCCAGCAGCTTAGTCGGCTACCCCTACAATGAGCAGTTCTTC.

The J gene is TRBJ2-7, the V gene TRBV28, with 7 bases identical to TRBD2. The V gene end was trimmed by 6 bases and the J gene end by 7 bases; junction bases not matched to a gene: 9. The CDR3 totals 13 residues. Germline CDR1 is MDHEN and CDR2 is SYDVKM. The CDR3 DNA follows: TGTGCCAGCAGGGGGGGGGAGTATGGAGAGCAGTACTTC. Amino acid sequence: CASRGGEYGEQYF. Full variable domain (missing parts from reference TRBV28 and TRBJ2-7): DVKVTQSSRYLVKRTGEKVFLECVQDMDHENMFWYRQDPGLGLRLIYFSYDVKMKEKGDIPEGYSVSREKKERFSLILESASTNQTSMYLCASRGGEYGEQYFGPGTRLTVT.

This rearrangement joins TRBV30 to TRBJ1-4; D might be TRBD1 (6 bases). V lost 4 bases to trimming and J lost 5 bases, with 8 bases between them. The CDR3 is made up of 12 amino acids. Germline V lookup: CDR1 GTSNPN, CDR2 SVGIG (reference sequence). The CDR3 bases are TGTGCCTGGAACAGGGCCAATGAAAAACTGTTTTTT. Its translation is CAWNRANEKLFF. The complete variable domain, with remaining parts taken from reference TRBV30 and TRBJ1-4, reads SQTIHQWPATLVQPVGSPLSLECTVEGTSNPNLYWYRQAAGRGLQLLFYSVGIGQISSEVPQNLSASRPQDRQFILSSKKLLLSDSGFYLCAWNRANEKLFFGSGTQLSVL.

This sequence joins TRBV18 and TRBJ2-7; D perhaps matches TRBD2 (5 bases). The germline CDR1 and CDR2 sequences are KGHSH and LQKENI. V lost 0 bases, J lost 3 bases, and 15 bases lay in between. The length of the CDR3 is 16 residues. The CDR3 region is CASSPPWRVAHYEQYF. DNA of the CDR3: TGTGCCAGCTCACCACCGTGGCGGGTGGCTCACTACGAGCAGTACTTC.

The chain links TRBV28 to TRBJ2-1; a weak D match, TRBD2 (9 bases). From germline, CDR1 is MDHEN and CDR2 SYDVKM. CDR3 length: 24 residues. With 3 bases removed from V and 1 base from J, the gap between germline ends came to 37 bases. The CDR3 is CASSFPGGGQSGTSRPRSYNEQFF. CDR3 bases: TGTGCCAGCAGTTTCCCAGGGGGCGGACAAAGTGGGACTAGCCGACCACGGTCCTACAATGAGCAGTTCTTC.

This clone was seen only once. CDR3 sequence (DNA): TGTGCCAGCAGCCAAGTCAATCAGCCCCAGCATTTT. Residues: CASSQVNQPQHF. The rearrangement uses TRBV4-2 and TRBJ1-5; D unresolved. The germline V gene has CDR1 LGHNA and CDR2 YNFKEQ. Trimming cost V 1 base and J 3 bases, with 1 base left between them. The CDR3 loop spans 12 amino acids.

This chain connects TRBV5-4 to TRBJ2-3, with TRBD2 as a possible D gene (6 bases). Trimming took 1 base from V and 4 from J, leaving 13 bases between them. The length of the CDR3 is 15 residues. Germline CDR1 and CDR2: SGHNT and YYREEE (reference sequence). In DNA, the CDR3 is TGTGCCAGCAGCTTGCCGGGAGTGGTCGCAGATACGCAGTATTTT. Translated, it gives CASSLPGVVADTQYF. Full variable domain (missing parts from reference TRBV5-4 and TRBJ2-3): ETGVTQSPTHLIKTRGQQVTLRCSSQSGHNTVSWYQQALGQGPQFIFQYYREEENGRGNFPPRFSGLQFPNYSSELNVNALELDDSALYLCASSLPGVVADTQYFGPGTRLTVL.

CDR3 sequence (DNA): TGTGCCAGCAGTGAAGCAACCGGAGCGGGAGAGGTCCCGCAGTATTTT. It specifies CASSEATGAGEVPQYF. The chain combines TRBV6-1 with TRBJ2-3, with TRBD2 matching 8 bases. Trimming removed 0 bases from V and 10 bases from J; junction bases left unmatched: 12. CDR1 and CDR2 from the germline V gene are MNHNS and SASEGT. CDR3 length: 16 amino acids.

V is TRBV6-5 and J is TRBJ2-7; 7 bases are a match to TRBD2. V shed 4 bases and J 4 bases; nucleotides not matched to a gene: 13. This CDR3 comprises 16 residues. In germline, CDR1 is MNHEY, CDR2 SVGAGI. The CDR3 coding sequence is TGTGCCAGCAGTTTCCACTCGACTGGACTAGGATACGAGCAGTACTTC. Protein sequence: CASSFHSTGLGYEQYF.

The V and J genes are TRBV9 and TRBJ2-3; 9 bases line up with TRBD2. The V and J ends lost 7 bases and 0 bases, in that order; junction bases with no gene match: 6. This CDR3 is built from 15 residues. Germline values: CDR1 SGDLS, CDR2 YYNGEE. The CDR3 here is CASGISGGSTDTQYF. CDR3 in DNA: TGTGCCAGCGGAATAAGCGGGGGGAGCACAGATACGCAGTATTTT.

This clone was detected only once. CDR3 nucleotide sequence: TGTGCCAGCAAATCCCTAGCGGGAGGGCAATACGAGCAGTACTTC. Protein sequence: CASKSLAGGQYEQYF. V gene TRBV27 combines with J gene TRBJ2-7, with 12 bases that match TRBD2. Germline V CDR1 and CDR2: MNHEY, SMNVEV (reference sequence). This CDR3 spans 15 amino acids. Trimming removed 7 bases from V and 4 bases from J; junction bases left unmatched: 8.

The rearrangement joins TRBV7-9 to TRBJ2-7, with a weak D call TRBD2 (5 bases). Trimming stripped 5 bases from V and 3 bases from J, with 14 bases between. The germline CDR1 and CDR2 sequences are SEHNR and FQNEAQ (reference sequence). CDR3 size: 14 residues. The CDR3 region has the DNA TGTGCCAGCAGCCTCCGGGAAGCATTCTACGAGCAGTACTTC. This gives the protein CASSLREAFYEQYF.

This clone was picked up one time. The chain uses TRBV9 and TRBJ2-5, with 8 bases that match TRBD1. In germline, CDR1 is SGDLS, CDR2 YYNGEE. V trimming: 4 bases; J trimming: 5 bases; junction bases outside the gene matches: 7. The CDR3 extends over 14 amino acids. CDR3 in amino acids: CASSPGQEAETQYF. The CDR3 DNA sequence: TGTGCCAGCAGCCCGGGACAGGAGGCGGAGACCCAGTACTTC.

V gene TRBV5-1 combines with J gene TRBJ1-2, with a weak D call TRBD1 (5 bases). This CDR3 region has 14 residues. From germline, CDR1 is SGHRS and CDR2 YFSETQ. V lost 0 bases and J lost 8, with 14 bases in between. In nucleotides, the CDR3 is TGCGCCAGCAGCTTGGCCGGGACCTCGAGGGGCTACACCTTC. Translation: CASSLAGTSRGYTF.

The chain joins TRBV7-2 to TRBJ2-3; D may correspond to TRBD1 or TRBD2 (6 bases each). The germline gives CDR1 SGHTA, CDR2 FQGNSA. V was cut by 5 bases and J by 2 bases, with 23 bases left in between. The CDR3 runs 18 residues. CDR3 region: CASSPTRGSGQLTDTQYF. The CDR3 nucleotides are TGTGCCAGCAGCCCTACCCGGGGGAGCGGACAGCTCACAGATACGCAGTATTTT.